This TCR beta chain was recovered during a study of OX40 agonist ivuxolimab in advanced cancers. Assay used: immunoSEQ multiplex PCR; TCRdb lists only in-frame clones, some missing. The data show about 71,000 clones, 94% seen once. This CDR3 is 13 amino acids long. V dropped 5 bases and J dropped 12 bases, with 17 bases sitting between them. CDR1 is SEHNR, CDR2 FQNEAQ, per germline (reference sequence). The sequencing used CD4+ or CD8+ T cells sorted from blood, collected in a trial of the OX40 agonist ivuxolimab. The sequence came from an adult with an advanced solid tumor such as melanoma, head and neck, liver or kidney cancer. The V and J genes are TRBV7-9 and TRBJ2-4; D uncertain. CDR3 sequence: CASSPTTKSSQYF. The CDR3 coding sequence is TGTGCCAGCAGCCCCACCACGAAGAGTTCTCAGTACTTC.